This TCR beta chain was observed in a study of regulatory T cells in long-lasting Graves disease. On the study more broadly: Persistent cases were those of Graves' disease that involved over 5 years of antithyroid drugs with positive TSH receptor antibodies. General study results and limits: Newly diagnosed patients had higher TCR diversity than persistent Graves' patients did. Because few samples were included, accuracy may have been lower.

Investigators prepared the TCR beta libraries by applying iRepertoire HTBI primers and Arm-PCR of CDR3 regions. TCRdb re-called the multiplex PCR reads with MiXCR, one entry per CDR3 protein. The data show roughly 500,000 distinct CDR3 sequences, with roughly 22% seen just once and about 12% held by the top ten. This clonotype was observed a handful of times. Its target is unknown. Specified time point: persistent/refractory GD, antithyroid drugs over 5 years with positive TRAb. PBMC RNA served as the TCR library source. Enrollment of patients was through an endocrinology department in Xi'an, China. CDR1 and CDR2 (germline): LGHNA, YSLEER. The CDR3 has 14 amino acids. V shed 0 bases and J shed 6 bases, with 11 bases lying between them.

The chain employs TRBV4-3 and TRBJ1-2; D is uncertain. Sequenced material: peripheral blood mononuclear cells (PBMCs), taken when the disease was refractory, from a patient treated with antithyroid drugs. The TCR comes from a female donor with Graves disease. In DNA form, the CDR3 reads TGCGCCAGCAGCCAAGATGAGGGTACCAATGGCTACACCTTC. Protein: CASSQDEGTNGYTF.